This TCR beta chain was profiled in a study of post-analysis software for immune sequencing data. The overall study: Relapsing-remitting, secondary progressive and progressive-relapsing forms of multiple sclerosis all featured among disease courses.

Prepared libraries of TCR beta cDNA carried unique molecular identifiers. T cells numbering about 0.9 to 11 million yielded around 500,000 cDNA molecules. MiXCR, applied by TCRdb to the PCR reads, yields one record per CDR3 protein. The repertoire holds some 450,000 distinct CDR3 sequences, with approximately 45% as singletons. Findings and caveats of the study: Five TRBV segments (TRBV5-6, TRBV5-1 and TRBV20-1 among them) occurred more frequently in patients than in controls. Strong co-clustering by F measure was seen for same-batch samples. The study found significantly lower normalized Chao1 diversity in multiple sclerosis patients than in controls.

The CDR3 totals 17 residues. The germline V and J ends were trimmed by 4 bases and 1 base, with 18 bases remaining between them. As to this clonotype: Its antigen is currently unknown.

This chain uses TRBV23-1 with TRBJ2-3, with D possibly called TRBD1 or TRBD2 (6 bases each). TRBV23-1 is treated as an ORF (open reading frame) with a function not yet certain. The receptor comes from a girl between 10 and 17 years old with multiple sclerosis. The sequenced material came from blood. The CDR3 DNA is TGCGCCAGCAGTCGAACTGAGGGGGAGCGGGGCACAGATACGCAGTATTTT. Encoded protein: CASSRTEGERGTDTQYF.